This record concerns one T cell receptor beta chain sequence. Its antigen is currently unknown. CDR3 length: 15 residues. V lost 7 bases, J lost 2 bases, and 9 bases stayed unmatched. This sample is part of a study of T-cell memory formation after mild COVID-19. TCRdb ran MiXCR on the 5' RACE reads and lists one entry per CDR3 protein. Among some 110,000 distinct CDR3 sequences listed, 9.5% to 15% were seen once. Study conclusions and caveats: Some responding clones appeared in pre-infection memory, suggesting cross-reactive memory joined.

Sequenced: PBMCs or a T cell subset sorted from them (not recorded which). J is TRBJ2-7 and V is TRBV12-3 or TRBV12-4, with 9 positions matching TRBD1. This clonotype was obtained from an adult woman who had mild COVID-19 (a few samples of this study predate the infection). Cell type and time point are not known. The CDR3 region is CASNNPGTGTYEQYF. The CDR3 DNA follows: TGTGCCAGCAACAATCCCGGGACAGGGACCTACGAGCAGTACTTC.